The 23 T cell receptor beta chains below were found in one sample sequenced in a study of T-cell memory formation after mild COVID-19. TCRdb passed the 5' RACE reads through MiXCR, listing each CDR3 protein once. The sample has 280,000 or so distinct CDR3 sequences; roughly 8.2% are singletons. The sequenced material came from PBMCs or a T cell subset sorted from them (not recorded which). Receptor source: a man between 18 and 29 years old who had mild COVID-19 (a few samples of this study predate the infection). Cell type and time point are not known.

This clonotype came up a few times. As DNA, the CDR3 is TGCGCCAGCAGCTTGCTTAGCGAGAATGGCTACACCTTC. This gives the protein CASSLLSENGYTF. The chain couples TRBV5-1 to TRBJ1-2; D unclear. Germline V gene sequence: CDR1 SGHRS, CDR2 YFSETQ. The germline V and J ends were trimmed by 1 base and 6 bases, with 10 bases remaining between them. The CDR3 has 13 amino acids.

In this sample, this clonotype turned up a few times. CDR3 region: CASSPQVSNTGELFF. The CDR3, as DNA: TGCGCCAGCAGCCCTCAGGTCAGCAACACCGGGGAGCTGTTTTTT. This chain joins TRBV4-3 and TRBJ2-2; D not resolved. The CDR3 loop spans 15 amino acids. V dropped 4 bases and J dropped 2 bases, with 11 bases sitting between them. The germline gives CDR1 LGHNA, CDR2 YSLEER.

The rearrangement uses TRBV24-1 and TRBJ1-1; 9 nucleotides align to TRBD1. CDR3 length: 16 amino acids. J was trimmed by 2 bases and V by 2 bases; bases with no gene match: 5. CDR1 KGHDR and CDR2 SFDVKD come from the germline V gene. The CDR3 loop reads CATSDSSDRGNTEAFF. DNA for the CDR3: TGTGCCACCAGTGATTCCTCGGACAGGGGAAACACTGAAGCTTTCTTT.

In this sample, this clonotype turned up many times. This chain joins TRBV5-1 and TRBJ1-6, with 8 bases aligning to TRBD1. Germline values: CDR1 SGHRS, CDR2 YFSETQ. This CDR3 region has 13 residues. V dropped 6 bases and J dropped 10; count of bases not matched to a gene: 6. The CDR3 nucleotides read TGCGCCAGCACGACAGGGGATGGCTCACCCCTCCACTTT. Its protein is CASTTGDGSPLHF.

This clonotype occurred a few times. This chain links TRBV10-3 with TRBJ1-5; TRBD1 matches 8 bases. Per germline, CDR1 ENHRY and CDR2 SYGVKD. This CDR3 has 14 amino acids. V dropped 6 bases and J dropped 6; count of bases not matched to a gene: 7. The CDR3 nucleotides are TGTGCCATCAGGGACAGGGATTTAGGTCAGCCCCAGCATTTT. This encodes CAIRDRDLGQPQHF.

The gene calls are TRBV6-6 and TRBJ1-1, with D unresolved. V dropped 8 bases and J dropped 2 bases, with 6 bases sitting between them. CDR1 MNHNY and CDR2 SVGAGI come from the germline V gene (reference sequence). The CDR3 extends over 11 amino acids. The DNA of the CDR3 is TGTGCCAGCGCCTTCAACACTGAAGCTTTCTTT. It yields the protein CASAFNTEAFF.

There are a few counts of this clonotype. The V call is TRBV5-1, the J call TRBJ2-3; the D call may be TRBD1 or TRBD2 (5 bases each). Germline-derived CDR1 and CDR2 are SGHRS and YFSETQ. The CDR3 spans 16 residues. V dropped 4 bases and J dropped 4 bases, with 19 bases sitting between them. The CDR3 DNA follows: TGCGCCAGCAGCCCTGGGGTCCAGGTGGGGGCAGATACGCAGTATTTT. Protein: CASSPGVQVGADTQYF.

The rearrangement links TRBV7-9 to TRBJ2-2; D is unclear. The germline V gene encodes CDR1 SEHNR and CDR2 FQNEAQ (reference sequence). This CDR3 comprises 14 residues. The V and J ends lost 1 base and 5 bases respectively, with 8 bases between them. The CDR3: CASSLEAATGELFF. CDR3 bases: TGTGCCAGCAGCTTAGAGGCGGCAACCGGGGAGCTGTTTTTT.

The rearrangement links TRBV20-1 to TRBJ2-5; 7 nucleotides align to TRBD1. This CDR3 has 14 residues. Germline V gene data show CDR1 as DFQATT and CDR2 as SNEGSKA (reference sequence). Germline trimming cut 3 bases from V and 4 bases from J; bases unmatched to any gene: 8. The CDR3 DNA reads as TGCAGTGCTAGGAGACAGGGAGTTCTAGAGACCCAGTACTTC. Protein product: CSARRQGVLETQYF.

This clonotype was detected only a few times. V is TRBV10-3 and J is TRBJ2-1, with TRBD1 matching 10 bases. From germline, CDR1 is ENHRY and CDR2 SYGVKD. CDR3 size: 13 residues. V lost 6 bases and J lost 7; bases outside the gene matches: 3. The CDR3, as DNA: TGTGCCATCAGCACGGGACAGGGGAATGAGCAGTTCTTC. Translation: CAISTGQGNEQFF.

This clonotype came up a few times. The chain joins TRBV6-6 to TRBJ2-5, with D hard to call. This CDR3 contains 13 residues. CDR1 is MNHNY, CDR2 SVGAGI, per germline (reference sequence). The germline V and J ends were trimmed by 2 bases and 4 bases, with 8 bases remaining between them. The CDR3 loop reads CASSYEDRETQYF. DNA of the CDR3: TGTGCCAGCAGTTACGAGGACCGAGAGACCCAGTACTTC.

The gene calls are TRBV20-1 and TRBJ1-1; perhaps TRBD1 as D (5 bases). In germline, CDR1 is DFQATT, CDR2 SNEGSKA (reference sequence). The CDR3 runs to 18 residues. Trimming took off 2 bases at V and 1 base at J, with 23 bases between the two ends. This CDR3 reads CSARSALGGRGSNTEAFF. CDR3 in DNA: TGCAGTGCTAGATCCGCATTGGGGGGAAGAGGGTCGAACACTGAAGCTTTCTTT.

At least ten counts were recorded for this clonotype. The J gene is TRBJ2-2, the V gene TRBV2; 7 nucleotides agree with TRBD2. Per germline, CDR1 SNHLY and CDR2 FYNNEI. Trimming took 5 bases from V and 5 from J; bases not matched to a gene: 5. CDR3 size: 14 residues. The CDR3 DNA sequence: TGTGCCAGCAGTCGGGACTACCAGACCGGGGAGCTGTTTTTT. It yields the protein CASSRDYQTGELFF.

V and J are TRBV10-3 and TRBJ1-2, with D possibly matching TRBD1 (6 bases). The CDR3 has 14 amino acids. The germline CDR1 and CDR2 sequences are ENHRY and SYGVKD. Trimming removed 0 bases at V and 4 bases at J, with 9 bases between. CDR3 protein: CAISESPGAYGYTF. The CDR3 nucleotides are TGTGCCATCAGTGAGTCGCCAGGGGCCTATGGCTACACCTTC.

The chain joins TRBV4-1 to TRBJ1-2; D gene ambiguous. V lost 1 base and J lost 6, with 18 bases in between. The CDR3 totals 16 residues. Germline CDR1 is MGHRA and CDR2 is YSYEKL. This CDR3 reads CASSQVPDAELDGYTF. Here the CDR3 DNA reads TGCGCCAGCAGCCAAGTCCCAGACGCAGAACTCGATGGCTACACCTTC.

This clonotype came up many times. The chain is built from TRBV14 and TRBJ2-1, with TRBD2 identical over 12 bases. Per the germline V gene, CDR1 is SGHDN and CDR2 is FVKESK. After removal of 4 bases from V and 2 bases from J, the junction contained 6 bases not matched to a gene. The CDR3 runs 17 residues. The CDR3 sequence is CASSLRTSGDTYNEQFF. In DNA, the CDR3 is TGTGCCAGCAGCCTACGGACTAGCGGGGATACCTACAATGAGCAGTTCTTC.

CDR3 region: CASSSPRGYGYGYTF. The CDR3 DNA reads TGTGCCAGCAGTTCACCGCGGGGGTACGGGTATGGCTACACCTTC. The rearrangement uses TRBV12-3 or TRBV12-4 and TRBJ1-2; TRBD1 is a possible D gene (5 bases). V dropped 4 bases and J dropped 5 bases, with 17 bases sitting between them. This CDR3 is built from 15 residues.

This chain uses TRBV27 with TRBJ1-1, with D unresolved. V shed 8 bases and J shed 2 bases, with 12 bases lying between them. The CDR3 totals 13 residues. CDR1 is MNHEY and CDR2 is SMNVEV in the germline V gene (reference sequence). The CDR3 spells CASGSQDNTEAFF. The CDR3 DNA is TGTGCCAGCGGGTCCCAGGACAACACTGAAGCTTTCTTT.

The genes are TRBV25-1 and TRBJ2-7; D is undetermined. The germline V and J ends were trimmed by 4 bases and 6 bases, with 7 bases remaining between them. The V gene's germline CDR1 is MGHDK and CDR2 SYGVNS. There are 11 residues in the CDR3. CDR3 loop: CASSAAGEQYV. CDR3 bases: TGTGCCAGCAGTGCAGCAGGCGAGCAGTACGTC.

This clonotype has a count of ten or more. Its ends do not fully match the called genes, so a read error is possible. This sequence joins TRBV6-5 and TRBJ1-1, with D unclear. Germline V CDR1 and CDR2: MNHEY, SVGAGI. This CDR3 contains 13 residues. Written as DNA, the CDR3 is TGCGCCAGCAGCTACGGACCGAACACTGAAGCTTTCTTT. This sequence encodes CASSYGPNTEAFF.

On this clonotype itself: Mismatch with germline at one junction end may stem from a read error. This chain links TRBV7-7 with TRBJ2-2, with 13 nucleotides matching TRBD2. The germline gives CDR1 SSHAT, CDR2 FNYEAQ (reference sequence). The length of the CDR3 is 15 residues. The CDR3 spells CASSSLAGGHGELFF. CDR3 nucleotide sequence: TGTGCTAGCAGCTCACTAGCGGGGGGGCACGGGGAGCTGTTTTTT.

The chain is built from TRBV6-2 or TRBV6-3 and TRBJ2-3; 9 bases are shared with TRBD1. The germline CDR1 and CDR2 sequences are MNHEY and SVGEGT. V dropped 6 bases and J dropped 9; count of bases not matched to a gene: 19. The CDR3 consists of 17 residues. The CDR3 DNA is TGTGCCAGCAGGAGAACCGACGGGACAGGGTTGTATCTGACGCAGTATTTT. Protein: CASRRTDGTGLYLTQYF.

This clonotype was seen ten or more times. The rearrangement uses TRBV20-1 and TRBJ2-7, with D possibly TRBD2 on 6 matching bases. Trimming took 4 bases from V and 3 from J, leaving 25 bases between them. The CDR3 is 17 amino acids. Germline CDR1 reads DFQATT; CDR2 reads SNEGSKA (reference sequence). The CDR3 reads CSAIPPGGKIRNYEQYV. The CDR3 DNA reads TGCAGTGCTATCCCGCCCGGGGGAAAGATTAGAAACTACGAGCAGTACGTC.